Listed here is a single TCR beta chain. Antigen specificity is unknown. This entry belongs to a study of blood T cells in healthy people across ages. Study-level results: PBMC samples, being unsorted, prevented any conclusive comparison of naive and antigen-experienced cells. Roughly linearly, TCR beta diversity per million T cells fell as age increased.

Donors were healthy Caucasian individuals from Russia aged about 6 to 90. Peripheral blood was drawn, about 9.1 milliliters per donor. A second about 7 to 11 cycle PCR used barcoded and J-beta primers. A single record per CDR3 protein comes from TCRdb applying MiXCR to the 5' RACE reads. The table has around 1.7 million distinct CDR3 sequences, roughly 27% seen once. This TCR derives from a woman in her 30s in good health. Sequencing was carried out using blood.

The CDR3 bases are TGTGCCAGCAGCCTCCGGACTAGCGGGGGCCCCTACAATGAGCAGTTCTTC. This encodes CASSLRTSGGPYNEQFF. This rearrangement joins TRBV5-6 to TRBJ2-1, with TRBD2 matching over 13 bases. Unmatched junction bases numbered 6, after V lost 4 bases and J lost 2 bases. The CDR3 runs to 17 residues. The germline gives CDR1 SGHDT, CDR2 YYEEEE. Based on the CDR3 plus reference TRBV5-6 and TRBJ2-1, the full variable domain is DAGVTQSPTHLIKTRGQQVTLRCSPKSGHDTVSWYQQALGQGPQFIFQYYEEEERQRGNFPDRFSGHQFPNYSSELNVNALLLGDSALYLCASSLRTSGGPYNEQFFGPGTRLTVL.